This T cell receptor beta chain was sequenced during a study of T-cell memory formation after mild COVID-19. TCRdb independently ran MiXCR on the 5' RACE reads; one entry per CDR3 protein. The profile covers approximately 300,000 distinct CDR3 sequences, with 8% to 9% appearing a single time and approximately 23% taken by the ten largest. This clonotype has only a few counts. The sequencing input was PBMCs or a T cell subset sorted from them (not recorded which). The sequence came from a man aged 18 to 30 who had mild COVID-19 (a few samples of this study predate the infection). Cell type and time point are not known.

CDR3 residues: CSASGLAGAKNIQYF. In nucleotides, the CDR3 is TGCAGTGCTTCGGGACTAGCGGGAGCCAAAAACATTCAGTACTTC. The rearrangement links TRBV20-1 to TRBJ2-4; 12 bases are shared with TRBD2. Germline CDR1 is DFQATT and CDR2 is SNEGSKA (reference sequence). V dropped 5 bases and J dropped 0; count of bases not matched to a gene: 2. CDR3 length equals 15 residues.